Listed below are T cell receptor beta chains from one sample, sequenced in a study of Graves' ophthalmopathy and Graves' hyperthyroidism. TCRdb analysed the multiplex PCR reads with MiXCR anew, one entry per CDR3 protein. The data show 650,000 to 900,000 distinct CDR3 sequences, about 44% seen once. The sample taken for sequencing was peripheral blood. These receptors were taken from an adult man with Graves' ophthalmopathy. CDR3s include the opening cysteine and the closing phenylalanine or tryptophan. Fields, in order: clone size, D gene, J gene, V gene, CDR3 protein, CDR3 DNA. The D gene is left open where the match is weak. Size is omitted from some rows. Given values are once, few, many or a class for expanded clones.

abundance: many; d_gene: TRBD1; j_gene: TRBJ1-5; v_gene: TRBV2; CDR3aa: CASSVWQGASQPQHF; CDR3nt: TGTGCCAGCAGTGTATGGCAGGGGGCAAGTCAGCCCCAGCATTTT
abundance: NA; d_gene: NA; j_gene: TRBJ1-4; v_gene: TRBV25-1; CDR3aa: CATHDRRNEKLFF; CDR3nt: TGTGCCACCCACGACAGAAGAAATGAAAAACTGTTTTTT
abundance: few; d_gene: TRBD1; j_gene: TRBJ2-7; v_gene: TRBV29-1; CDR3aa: CSVPGQGNEQYF; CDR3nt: TGCAGCGTCCCCGGACAGGGAAACGAGCAGTACTTC
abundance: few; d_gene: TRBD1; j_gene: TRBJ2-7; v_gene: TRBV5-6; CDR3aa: CASSLRQGVFNEQYF; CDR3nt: TGTGCCAGCAGCTTGCGACAGGGGGTTTTCAACGAGCAGTACTTC
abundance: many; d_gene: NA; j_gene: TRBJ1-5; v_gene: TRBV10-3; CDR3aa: CAIRDSTNQPQHF; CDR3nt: TGTGCCATCAGGGACAGCACCAATCAGCCCCAGCATTTT
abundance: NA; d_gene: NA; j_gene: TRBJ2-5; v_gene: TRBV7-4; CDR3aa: CASSLGWQDQETQYF; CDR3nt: TGTGCCAGCAGCTTAGGGTGGCAGGATCAAGAGACCCAGTACTTC
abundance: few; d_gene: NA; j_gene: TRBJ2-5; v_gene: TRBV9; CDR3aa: CASSVAGSGETQYF; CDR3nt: TGTGCCAGCAGCGTAGCAGGGAGTGGAGAGACCCAGTACTTC
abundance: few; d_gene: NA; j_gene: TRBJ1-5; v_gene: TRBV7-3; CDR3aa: CASSLSAKENQPQHF; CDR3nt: TGTGCCAGCAGCCTTTCAGCGAAAGAAAATCAGCCCCAGCATTTT
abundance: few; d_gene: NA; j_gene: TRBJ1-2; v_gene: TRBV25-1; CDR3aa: CASSMSSGRDVYGYTF; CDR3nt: TGTGCCAGCAGTATGTCCTCGGGCAGGGATGTATATGGCTACACCTTC
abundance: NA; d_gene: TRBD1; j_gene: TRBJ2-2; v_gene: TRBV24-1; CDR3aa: CATSDPRQGTAGELFF; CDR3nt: TGTGCCACCAGTGACCCCCGACAGGGTACAGCCGGGGAGCTGTTTTTT
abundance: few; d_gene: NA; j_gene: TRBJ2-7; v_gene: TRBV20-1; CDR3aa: CSAKNGPYEQYF; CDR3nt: TGCAGTGCAAAAAATGGTCCCTACGAGCAGTACTTC
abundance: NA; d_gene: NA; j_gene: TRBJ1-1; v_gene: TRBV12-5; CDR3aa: CASGLVLGSGSEVTEAFF; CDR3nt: TGTGCTAGTGGTTTGGTGTTAGGAAGTGGTAGCGAGGTCACTGAAGCTTTCTTT
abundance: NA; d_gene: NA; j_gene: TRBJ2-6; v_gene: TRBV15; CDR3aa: CATSSEDSGANVLTF; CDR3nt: TGTGCCACCAGCAGCGAGGACTCTGGGGCCAACGTCCTGACTTTC
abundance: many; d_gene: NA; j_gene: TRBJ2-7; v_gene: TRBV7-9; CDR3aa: CASSLGQASYEQYF; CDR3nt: TGTGCCAGCAGCTTAGGGCAGGCATCCTACGAGCAGTACTTC
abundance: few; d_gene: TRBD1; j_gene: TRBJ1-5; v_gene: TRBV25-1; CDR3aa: CASIPAEGANSNQPQHF; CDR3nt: TGTGCCAGCATCCCCGCCGAGGGGGCTAATAGCAATCAGCCCCAGCATTTT
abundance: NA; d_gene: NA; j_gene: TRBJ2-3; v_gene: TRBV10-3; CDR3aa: CAISRGTRTDTQYF; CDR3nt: TGTGCCATCAGTCGCGGGACCCGCACAGATACGCAGTATTTT
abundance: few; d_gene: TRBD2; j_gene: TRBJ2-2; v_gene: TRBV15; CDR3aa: CATSRELAGLTGELFF; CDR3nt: TGTGCCACCAGCAGAGAACTAGCGGGACTCACCGGGGAGCTGTTTTTT
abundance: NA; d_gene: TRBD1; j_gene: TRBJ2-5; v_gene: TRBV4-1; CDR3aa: CASSQQQGGQETQYF; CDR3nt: TGCGCCAGCAGCCAACAACAGGGGGGACAAGAGACCCAGTACTTC
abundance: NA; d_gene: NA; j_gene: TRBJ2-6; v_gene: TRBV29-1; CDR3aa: CRDTSGANVLTF; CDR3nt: TGCAGAGACACGTCTGGGGCCAACGTCCTGACTTTC